Listed below are T cell receptor beta chains from one sample, sequenced in a study of blood T cell repertoires in COVID-19. Only in-frame clones appear in the TCRdb table, and some are missing; sequencing was by immunoSEQ multiplex PCR. Counted here are around 300,000 clones, approximately 90% occurring once; the ten biggest clones make up approximately 7.5%. Sequenced sample: peripheral blood. The receptors were sampled from a woman in her thirties with COVID-19, enrolled during active disease. Both conserved end residues are part of each CDR3. A D gene is named only where the DNA matches it firmly. Part of the rows lack a size; the others show once, few, many or a class for expanded clones.

>TRBJ1-5|TRBV13|.|.
TGTGCCAGCAGCTTAGGCCGTCAGCCCCAGCATTTT
CASSLGRQPQHF
>TRBJ1-2|TRBV2|.|once
TGTGCCAGCAGTGAAATCAGGGGTAATGGCTACACCTTC
CASSEIRGNGYTF
>TRBJ2-3|TRBV4-3|TRBD1|.
TGCGCCAGCAGCCGCGACAGGGGGGATACGCAGTATTTT
CASSRDRGDTQYF
>TRBJ2-4|TRBV19|TRBD2|.
TGTGCCAGTAGTTTCACGGGAGGGTCGACGGCCAAAAACATTCAGTACTTC
CASSFTGGSTAKNIQYF
>TRBJ2-7|TRBV5-1|TRBD2|once
TGCGCCAGCAGCGCCTCTAGCGGGAGTTACGAGCAGTACTTC
CASSASSGSYEQYF
>TRBJ2-7|TRBV3-1/TRBV3-2|.|.
TGTGCCAGCAGCCAAGACGGGGGACGGCGGCAGTACTTC
CASSQDGGRRQYF
>TRBJ1-4|TRBV6-1|.|.
TGTGCCAGCAGTGCTTATGGAGGATTCACCTCAACTAATGAAAAACTGTTTTTT
CASSAYGGFTSTNEKLFF
>TRBJ1-2|TRBV10-3|.|.
TGTGCCATCACCCCGGGACAAACTAACTATGGCTACACCTTC
CAITPGQTNYGYTF
>TRBJ2-5|TRBV19|TRBD1|.
TGTGCCAGTAGTAAGGGACAGGGGAGGGGAGAGACCCAGTACTTC
CASSKGQGRGETQYF
>TRBJ2-1|TRBV5-4|TRBD2|.
TGTGCCAGCAGCCCGACTAGCGGTGTTTTCAATGAGCAGTTCTTC
CASSPTSGVFNEQFF
>TRBJ1-5|TRBV18|TRBD1|.
TGTGCCAGCTCAACCTTGACAGGGGGCGATCAGCCCCAGCATTTT
CASSTLTGGDQPQHF
>TRBJ1-1|TRBV7-9|TRBD1|.
TGTGCCAGCAGCCCCCACAGGGGTCCGAACACTGAAGCTTTCTTT
CASSPHRGPNTEAFF
>TRBJ1-1|TRBV21-1|.|.
TGTGCCAGCAGCAAAGGCGGACAGTCCAACACTGAAGCTTTCTTT
CASSKGGQSNTEAFF
>TRBJ2-7|TRBV4-2|TRBD2|.
TGTGCCAGCAGCCAAGGGACCGGTGGGACTAGCGGGAGGGCCCTGGGTCTCGAGCAGTACTTC
CASSQGTGGTSGRALGLEQYF
>TRBJ2-1|TRBV11-3|.|.
TGTGCCAGCAGCCCCCAACCTACTAGGGAGCAGTTCTTC
CASSPQPTREQFF
>TRBJ2-5|TRBV28|.|.
TGTGCCAGCAGTTCCCCCGGGACTGGGGAAGAGACCCAGTACTTC
CASSSPGTGEETQYF
>TRBJ2-3|TRBV30|TRBD2|.
TGTGCCTGGAGTCCGTTGAGGACTAGCGGGAGTCCCACAGATACGCAGTATTTT
CAWSPLRTSGSPTDTQYF
>TRBJ2-2|TRBV24-1|.|.
TGTGCCACCAGTACAGGCCTCACCGGGGAGCTGTTTTTT
CATSTGLTGELFF
>TRBJ2-7|TRBV19|TRBD2|.
TGTGCCAGTAGTCCAAGCGGGAGGGCCTACGAGCAGTACTTC
CASSPSGRAYEQYF
>TRBJ2-3|TRBV12-3/TRBV12-4|.|.
TGTGCCAGCAGTTTGGGGCCCGAGTATACGCAGTATTTT
CASSLGPEYTQYF
>TRBJ1-1|TRBV20-1|.|.
TGCAGTGCTACCCTCACAGGCCTGGCTTTCTTT
CSATLTGLAFF
>TRBJ2-5|TRBV5-1|.|.
TGCGCCAGCAGCTTGGAGGTCAGGGGTGAGACCCAGTACTTC
CASSLEVRGETQYF
>TRBJ2-7|TRBV18|.|.
TGTGCCAGCTCACAACAGTTGAGGGTGGACGAGCAGTACTTC
CASSQQLRVDEQYF
>TRBJ2-5|TRBV28|TRBD2|.
TGTGCCAGCAGTCTAACTAGCGGGAGCGAGACCCAGTACTTC
CASSLTSGSETQYF
>TRBJ2-3|TRBV19|.|.
TGTGCCAGTAGTAGCGGCACAGATACGCAGTATTTT
CASSSGTDTQYF
>TRBJ2-2|TRBV19|TRBD1|.
TGTGCCCGCGCGGCAGGGGGCACCGGGGAGCTGTTTTTT
CARAAGGTGELFF
>TRBJ2-1|TRBV27|TRBD2|.
TGTGCCAGCTCTTGGGCTAGCGGGAGCTATGAGCAGTTCTTC
CASSWASGSYEQFF
>TRBJ2-7|TRBV7-9|TRBD1|.
TGTGCCAGCAGCGAGGACAGGGGACCCTACGAGCAGTACTTC
CASSEDRGPYEQYF
>TRBJ2-3|TRBV20-1|.|.
TGCAGTGCCAGACAATCAGATACGCAGTATTTT
CSARQSDTQYF
>TRBJ2-5|TRBV3-1/TRBV3-2|TRBD1|.
TGTGCCAGCAGCCTCGAGGGGACAGGGGCCCTCGGGACCCAGTACTTC
CASSLEGTGALGTQYF
>TRBJ1-1|TRBV28|.|few
TGTGCCAGCAGTTTGGTACGACAGATGAACACTGAAGCTTTCTTT
CASSLVRQMNTEAFF
>TRBJ1-5|TRBV20-1|.|.
TGCAGTGCTAGTCGGGGGAATCAGCCCCAGCATTTT
CSASRGNQPQHF
>TRBJ2-3|TRBV2|TRBD1|.
TGTGCCAGCAGGGGCTGGGACAGGGCGACGACAGATACGCAGTATTTT
CASRGWDRATTDTQYF
>TRBJ1-1|TRBV11-1|.|.
TGTGCCAGCAGCCACCAGAGGAGTAACACTGAAGCTTTCTTT
CASSHQRSNTEAFF
>TRBJ1-4|TRBV6-5|TRBD1|.
TGTGCCAGCAGTCCCGTGGACAGGGGGAATGAAAAACTGTTTTTT
CASSPVDRGNEKLFF
>TRBJ2-7|TRBV4-1|.|.
TGCGCCAGCAGCCAAGATTGGAGTTCGGCCTACGAGCAGTACTTC
CASSQDWSSAYEQYF
>TRBJ1-4|TRBV25-1|.|.
TGTGCCAGCAGTGATGCGGGGCGCCTATCTGAAAAACTGTTTTTT
CASSDAGRLSEKLFF
>TRBJ1-1|TRBV28|.|once
TGTGCCAGCAGGGGAGGGTACACTGAAGCTTTCTTT
CASRGGYTEAFF
>TRBJ2-7|TRBV2|TRBD2|.
TGTGCCAGCAGTGAAGCACTAGCGGGAATAAGCGAGCAGTACTTC
CASSEALAGISEQYF
>TRBJ2-7|TRBV30|.|.
TGTGCCTGGAGTGTTAGGCTAGCGTACGAGCAGTACTTC
CAWSVRLAYEQYF
>TRBJ1-6|TRBV6-6|.|.
TGTGCCAGCAGTTATTTCCCCGGCAACAGTAATTCACCCCTCCACTTT
CASSYFPGNSNSPLHF
>TRBJ2-1|TRBV28|TRBD2|.
TGTGCCAGTGGGGGCCCTAGCGGGCCATACAATGAGCAGTTCTTC
CASGGPSGPYNEQFF
>TRBJ2-7|TRBV4-1|.|.
TGCGCCAGCAGCCCCCGTGACAGGCCTTCCTACGAGCAGTACTTC
CASSPRDRPSYEQYF
>TRBJ2-1|TRBV6-5|TRBD2|.
TGTGCCAGCAGAGGACTAGCGGGAGGGCCGAATGAGCAGTTCTTC
CASRGLAGGPNEQFF
>TRBJ2-1|TRBV5-4|TRBD2|.
TGTGCCATTACTGATAAAGCGGGAGGGGTGGATGAGCAGTTCTTC
CAITDKAGGVDEQFF
>TRBJ1-1|TRBV5-5|.|.
TGTGCCAGCAGCTTGGGAAGTAGAACTGAAGCTTTCTTT
CASSLGSRTEAFF
>TRBJ1-1|TRBV30|TRBD1|.
TGTGCCTGGAGGACCCCAGGGGGAGGAGCTTTCTTT
CAWRTPGGGAFF
>TRBJ2-5|TRBV19|.|.
TGTGCCAGTAGGTCCCGGACAGATCAAGAGACCCAGTACTTC
CASRSRTDQETQYF
>TRBJ2-7|TRBV4-2|.|.
TGTGCCAGCAGCCAAGATGGGGTAGGGGGCTCCTACGAGCAGTACTTC
CASSQDGVGGSYEQYF
>TRBJ2-2|TRBV4-1|TRBD1|.
TGCGCCAGCAGCAAAGGGACAGGGGGCTTTGCCGGGGAGCTGTTTTTT
CASSKGTGGFAGELFF
>TRBJ1-5|TRBV19|TRBD1|.
TGTGCCAGTAGTATGGACAGGGGAAGGAGTCAGCCCCAGCATTTT
CASSMDRGRSQPQHF
>TRBJ1-5|TRBV4-3|TRBD1|.
TGCGCCAGCAGCCAAGACAGGGGGTCGAATCAGCCCCAGCATTTT
CASSQDRGSNQPQHF